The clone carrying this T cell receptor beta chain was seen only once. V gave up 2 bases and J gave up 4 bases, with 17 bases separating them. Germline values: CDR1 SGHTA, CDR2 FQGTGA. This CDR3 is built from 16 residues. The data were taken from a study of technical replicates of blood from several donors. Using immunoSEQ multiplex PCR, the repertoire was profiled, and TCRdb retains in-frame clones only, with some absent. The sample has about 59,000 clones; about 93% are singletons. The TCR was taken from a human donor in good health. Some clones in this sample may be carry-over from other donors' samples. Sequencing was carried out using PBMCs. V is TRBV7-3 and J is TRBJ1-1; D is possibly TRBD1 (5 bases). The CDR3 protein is CASSLSGGVGATEAFF. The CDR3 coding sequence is TGTGCCAGCAGCTTATCGGGGGGAGTAGGAGCCACTGAAGCTTTCTTT.